These 16 T cell receptor beta chains originate from one sample sequenced in a study of blood T cell repertoires in COVID-19. Libraries were prepared by immunoSEQ multiplex PCR; TCRdb keeps only in-frame clonotypes and omits some of them. The profile shows over 100,000 clones, roughly 83% of them singletons. The sample consisted of peripheral blood. Receptor source: a woman at least 80 years old with active or convalescent COVID-19.

V is TRBV18 and J is TRBJ2-2; TRBD1 aligns across 10 bases. Per the germline V gene, CDR1 is KGHSH and CDR2 is LQKENI. This CDR3 contains 18 residues. Germline trimming cut 2 bases from V and 0 bases from J; bases unmatched to any gene: 6. The CDR3 loop reads CASSPTKGTGANTGELFF. For the CDR3, the DNA is TGTGCCAGCTCACCAACCAAAGGGACAGGGGCGAACACCGGGGAGCTGTTTTTT.

This clone was seen a single time. In nucleotides, the CDR3 is TGTGCCAGCAGCCCTGCGTTGCGGGGACTGACTGAAGCTTTCTTT. Translated: CASSPALRGLTEAFF. The genes are TRBV5-5 and TRBJ1-1; maybe TRBD1 (5 bases). V shed 4 bases and J shed 5 bases, with 18 bases lying between them. The CDR3 runs 15 residues. From germline, CDR1 is SGHKS and CDR2 YYEKEE (reference sequence).

This chain connects TRBV6-2 or TRBV6-3 to TRBJ2-1, with TRBD2 identical over 7 bases. V gave up 6 bases and J gave up 7 bases; unmatched junction bases: 9. CDR1 and CDR2 from the germline V gene are MNHEY and SVGEGT. The CDR3 sequence is 14 residues long. The CDR3 region has the DNA TGTGCCAGCAGCCTGACTAGCCAACAAAATGAGCAGTTCTTC. Translating it yields CASSLTSQQNEQFF.

The gene calls are TRBV5-1 and TRBJ1-4; 10 bases fit TRBD1. The CDR3 has 15 residues. Germline assignment: CDR1 SGHRS and CDR2 YFSETQ. V was pared by 3 bases and J by 8 bases, with 7 bases of the junction left unmatched. The CDR3 sequence: CASSSSGTGVEKLFF. The DNA of the CDR3 is TGCGCCAGCAGCTCGTCCGGGACAGGGGTCGAAAAACTGTTTTTT.

V usage is TRBV2 and J usage is TRBJ1-6, with D unresolved. CDR1 and CDR2 from the germline V gene are SNHLY and FYNNEI. The CDR3 sequence is 11 residues long. V lost 6 bases and J 15 bases, leaving 12 bases between the germline ends. CDR3 region: CASRRGLFLHF. CDR3 DNA sequence: TGTGCCAGCAGGAGAGGGCTTTTCCTCCACTTT. The full variable domain, its missing parts supplied by reference TRBV2 and TRBJ1-6, is EPEVTQTPSHQVTQMGQEVILRCVPISNHLYFYWYRQILGQKVEFLVSFYNNEISEKSEIFDDQFSVERPDGSNFTLKIRSTKLEDSAMYFCASRRGLFLHFGNGTRLTVT.

The V gene is TRBV6-5, the J gene TRBJ2-3, with TRBD1 identical over 12 bases. The CDR3 consists of 16 residues. V lost 2 bases to trimming and J lost 3 bases; unmatched junction nucleotides: 3. CDR1 is MNHEY and CDR2 is SVGAGI in the germline V gene. The CDR3 DNA reads as TGTGCCAGCAGTTACCCGGGACAGGGGGCAACAGATACGCAGTATTTT. Translation gives CASSYPGQGATDTQYF.

The sample holds one count of this clone. The chain joins TRBV19 to TRBJ1-2, with 9 bases aligning to TRBD1. Per the germline V gene, CDR1 is LNHDA and CDR2 is SQIVND (reference sequence). The CDR3 consists of 16 residues. Trimming removed 3 bases from V and 4 bases from J; junction bases left unmatched: 9. This chain's CDR3 is CASSIRVTGGSYGYTF. In DNA form, the CDR3 reads TGTGCCAGTAGTATTAGAGTGACAGGGGGTAGCTATGGCTACACCTTC.

Regarding this clone: Other DNA sequences in the same sample also yield this CDR3. The chain combines TRBV18 with TRBJ2-3, with 9 bases fitting TRBD1. The CDR3 totals 15 residues. Germline lookup yields CDR1 KGHSH and CDR2 LQKENI. After removal of 2 bases from V and 0 bases from J, the junction contained 0 bases not matched to a gene. In DNA, the CDR3 is TGTGCCAGCTCACCAGGACAGGGGAGCACAGATACGCAGTATTTT. Translated, it gives CASSPGQGSTDTQYF.

The V and J genes are TRBV4-1 and TRBJ2-7; 7 bases are a match to TRBD1. This CDR3 is built from 14 residues. CDR1 is MGHRA, CDR2 YSYEKL, per germline. Losses at the gene ends were 3 bases for V and 0 bases for J; bases not matched to a gene: 2. Written as DNA, the CDR3 is TGCGCCAGCAGCCAGGGACAGAGCTCCTACGAGCAGTACTTC. It is translated as CASSQGQSSYEQYF.

This CDR3 reads CAISESRGGALHF. In DNA, the CDR3 is TGTGCCATCAGTGAGTCGAGGGGGGGGGCCCTCCACTTT. The chain employs TRBV10-3 and TRBJ1-6, with TRBD1 as a possible D gene (6 bases). This CDR3 spans 13 amino acids. V shed 0 bases and J shed 14 bases, with 11 bases lying between them. Germline CDR1 reads ENHRY; CDR2 reads SYGVKD.

The chain joins TRBV7-8 to TRBJ1-4; D unresolved. V lost 3 bases to trimming and J lost 4 bases, with 9 bases between them. The CDR3 is made up of 14 amino acids. The germline CDR1 and CDR2 sequences are SGHVS and FQNEAQ. Here the CDR3 DNA reads TGTGCCAGCAGCTTCGACCGGAGTAATGAAAAACTGTTTTTT. Protein product: CASSFDRSNEKLFF.

This chain uses TRBV3-1 (or the pseudogene TRBV3-2) with TRBJ1-2, with TRBD1 identical over 9 bases. The V gene end was trimmed by 1 base and the J gene end by 6 bases; junction bases not matched to a gene: 9. The CDR3 totals 16 residues. The germline gives CDR1 LGHDT, CDR2 YNNKEL (reference sequence). DNA of the CDR3: TGTGCCAGCAGCCAAGGACAGGACAGGGGAGAACATGGCTACACCTTC. Amino acid sequence: CASSQGQDRGEHGYTF.

CDR3 loop: CASSKQKLPDNEQFF. For the CDR3, the DNA is TGTGCCAGCAGCAAGCAAAAACTACCTGACAATGAGCAGTTCTTC. The chain uses TRBV21-1 and TRBJ2-1; the DNA was not used to check the table's D call, TRBD2. TRBV21-1 is classified as a pseudogene. The CDR3 is 15 amino acids.

The chain carries TRBV10-3 and TRBJ2-1, with a possible D match to TRBD2 (5 bases). Germline V CDR1 and CDR2: ENHRY, SYGVKD. This CDR3 comprises 15 residues. V shed 4 bases and J shed 3 bases, with 13 bases lying between them. Here the CDR3 DNA reads TGTGCCATCAGTGGCGAGACGGGGTACTACAATGAGCAGTTCTTC. This translates into CAISGETGYYNEQFF.

The chain joins TRBV7-8 to TRBJ2-1; 7 bases are a match to TRBD2. There are 14 residues in the CDR3. Germline CDR1 SGHVS, CDR2 FQNEAQ. V lost 2 bases and J lost 9; bases outside the gene matches: 7. In nucleotides, the CDR3 is TGTGCCAGCAGCTTATTCGGACTAGAGGGTGAGCAGTTCTTC. Encoded protein: CASSLFGLEGEQFF.

The V call is TRBV19, the J call TRBJ2-3; 12 positions agree with TRBD1. The CDR3 extends over 16 amino acids. CDR1 is LNHDA and CDR2 is SQIVND in the germline V gene (reference sequence). J gave up 4 bases and V 5 bases, and 7 bases lay outside the gene matches. Here the CDR3 reads CASSLGQGASSDTQYF. The CDR3 DNA sequence: TGTGCCAGTAGTTTGGGACAGGGGGCGAGCTCAGATACGCAGTATTTT.